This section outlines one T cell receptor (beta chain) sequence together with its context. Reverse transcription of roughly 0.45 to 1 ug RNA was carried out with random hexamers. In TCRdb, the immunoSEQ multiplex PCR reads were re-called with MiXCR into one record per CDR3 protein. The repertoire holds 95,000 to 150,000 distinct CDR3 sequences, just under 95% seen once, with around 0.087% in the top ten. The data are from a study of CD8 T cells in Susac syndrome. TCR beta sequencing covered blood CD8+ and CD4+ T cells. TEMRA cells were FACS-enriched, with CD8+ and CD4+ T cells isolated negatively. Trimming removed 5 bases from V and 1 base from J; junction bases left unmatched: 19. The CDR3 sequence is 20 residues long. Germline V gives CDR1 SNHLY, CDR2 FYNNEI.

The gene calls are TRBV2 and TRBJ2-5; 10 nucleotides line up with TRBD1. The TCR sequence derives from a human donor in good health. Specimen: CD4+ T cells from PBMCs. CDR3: CASSSSTGTGVTSTQETQYF. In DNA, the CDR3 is TGTGCCAGCAGTTCCTCGACCGGGACAGGGGTGACTAGCACCCAAGAGACCCAGTACTTC.